This T cell receptor beta chain is drawn from a study of a mutant IDH1 vaccine in newly diagnosed glioma. V gave up 2 bases and J gave up 1 base; unmatched junction bases: 4. The germline V gene encodes CDR1 MNHNY and CDR2 SVGAGI (reference sequence). CDR3 length: 15 residues. The repertoire was sequenced with immunoSEQ multiplex PCR; TCRdb's copy has only in-frame clones and lacks some. The profile covers some 19,000 clones, with around 82% appearing a single time and 5.4% taken by the ten largest. The time point here: baseline, week 1 (first vaccination visit). Treatment in this sample: pre-vaccination baseline after standard-of-care therapy.

The genes are TRBV6-6 and TRBJ2-7; 8 bases are shared with TRBD1. The clonotype originates from a man aged 35 to 55 with glioma. Sequencing was performed on PBMCs, taken from a glioma patient treated with radiotherapy, temozolomide or both. The CDR3 region is CASSYPGQGSYEQYF. DNA for the CDR3: TGTGCCAGCAGTTACCCCGGACAGGGATCCTACGAGCAGTACTTC.